These 32 T cell receptor beta chains originate from one sample sequenced in a study of early T cells in non-severe SARS-CoV-2 infection. A single record per CDR3 protein comes from TCRdb applying MiXCR to the 5' RACE reads. The sample contains about 50,000 distinct CDR3 sequences, roughly 6% of which appear only once. Source: whole blood, taken at baseline. The receptors shown here come from an adult who was a healthcare worker with PCR-confirmed SARS-CoV-2 infection or an uninfected control (not recorded which).

At least ten counts were recorded for this clonotype. The chain links TRBV20-1 to TRBJ2-7; no clear D. CDR1 DFQATT and CDR2 SNEGSKA come from the germline V gene (reference sequence). The CDR3 has 13 residues. The V end was cut by 1 base, the J end by 4 bases, with 11 bases between. The CDR3 spells CSARGGWQYEQYF. The CDR3 bases are TGCAGTGCTAGAGGCGGTTGGCAGTACGAGCAGTACTTC.

This clonotype showed up many times. V is TRBV7-2 and J is TRBJ1-3; D not resolved. CDR3 length: 16 amino acids. Germline CDR1 reads SGHTA; CDR2 reads FQGNSA. V was pared by 0 bases and J by 1 base, with 10 bases between. This chain's CDR3 is CASSLADLLSGNTIYF. The CDR3 bases are TGTGCCAGCAGCTTAGCAGATTTGCTATCTGGAAACACCATATATTTT.

This rearrangement joins TRBV7-9 to TRBJ1-3, with 12 bases matching TRBD1. Germline values: CDR1 SEHNR, CDR2 FQNEAQ (reference sequence). Germline trimming cut 4 bases from V and 4 bases from J; bases unmatched to any gene: 11. This CDR3 contains 18 residues. The CDR3 DNA reads as TGTGCCAGCAGCTCGGGACAGGGGGCGCTTATATGGGGAAACACCATATATTTT. Encoded protein: CASSSGQGALIWGNTIYF.

This clonotype has just a few counts. J is TRBJ2-5 and V is TRBV5-1; tentatively, D is TRBD1 (6 bases). Germline values: CDR1 SGHRS, CDR2 YFSETQ. Trimming cost V 6 bases and J 0 bases, with 12 bases left between them. This CDR3 comprises 14 residues. CDR3 region: CASTPQGNQETQYF. The CDR3 nucleotides read TGCGCCAGCACCCCACAGGGTAACCAAGAGACCCAGTACTTC. Together with reference TRBV5-1 and TRBJ2-5, the CDR3 gives the full variable domain: KAGVTQTPRYLIKTRGQQVTLSCSPISGHRSVSWYQQTPGQGLQFLFEYFSETQRNKGNFPGRFSGRQFSNSRSEMNVSTLELGDSALYLCASTPQGNQETQYFGPGTRLLVL.

The genes are TRBV7-9 and TRBJ2-7; unclear D gene. CDR1 SEHNR and CDR2 FQNEAQ come from the germline V gene (reference sequence). This CDR3 spans 14 amino acids. Trimming removed 1 base at V and 1 base at J, with 8 bases between. CDR3 nucleotide sequence: TGTGCCAGCAGCTTAGAACAAGGATCCTACGAGCAGTACTTC. Translating gives CASSLEQGSYEQYF.

Only a few counts were recorded for this clonotype. The chain carries TRBV7-9 and TRBJ1-6; D remains unclear. V was trimmed by 0 bases and J by 7 bases, leaving 7 bases between them. Germline lookup yields CDR1 SEHNR and CDR2 FQNEAQ (reference sequence). The CDR3 is 14 residues long. The CDR3 region is CASSLAATNSPLHF. The CDR3 DNA is TGTGCCAGCAGCTTAGCAGCTACCAATTCACCCCTCCACTTT.

The rearrangement uses TRBV9 and TRBJ1-1; no clear D. Germline V gene data show CDR1 as SGDLS and CDR2 as YYNGEE. The CDR3 covers 14 residues. With 3 bases removed from V and 0 bases from J, the gap between germline ends came to 9 bases. The CDR3 spells CASSADPLNTEAFF. CDR3 nucleotide sequence: TGTGCCAGCAGCGCAGATCCGCTGAACACTGAAGCTTTCTTT.

This clonotype was counted between two and nine times. The chain employs TRBV4-1 and TRBJ2-7, with TRBD1 matching over 11 bases. The CDR3 sequence is 15 residues long. In germline, CDR1 is MGHRA, CDR2 YSYEKL. V lost 1 base to trimming and J lost 2 bases; unmatched junction nucleotides: 1. DNA of the CDR3: TGCGCCAGCAGCCAAGGGACAGGGGGCCCCTACGAGCAGTACTTC. Translating gives CASSQGTGGPYEQYF.

This clonotype was recorded a few times. V gene TRBV27 combines with J gene TRBJ1-5, with D tentatively TRBD1 (5 bases). The CDR3 spans 14 residues. V shed 3 bases and J shed 4 bases, with 10 bases lying between them. Germline CDR1 reads MNHEY; CDR2 reads SMNVEV (reference sequence). The CDR3 here is CASSLRSGNQPQHF. The DNA of the CDR3 is TGTGCCAGCAGTTTGAGGTCAGGGAATCAGCCCCAGCATTTT.

The chain combines TRBV6-6 with TRBJ2-6; D may match TRBD1 or TRBD2 (5 bases each). Per the germline V gene, CDR1 is MNHNY and CDR2 is SVGAGI (reference sequence). V was trimmed by 2 bases and J by 4 bases, leaving 15 bases between them. This CDR3 has 17 residues. The CDR3 reads CASSYSLGVGGANVLTF. CDR3 DNA sequence: TGTGCCAGCAGTTACAGTCTGGGGGTCGGAGGGGCCAACGTCCTGACTTTC.

This clonotype was seen only a few times. The rearrangement uses TRBV10-3 and TRBJ2-1; D remains ambiguous. This CDR3 spans 11 amino acids. Trimming took 10 bases from V and 4 from J, leaving 8 bases between them. Germline CDR1 and CDR2: ENHRY and SYGVKD. The chain's CDR3 is CATQNYNEQFF. The CDR3 region has the DNA TGTGCCACCCAGAATTACAATGAGCAGTTCTTC.

This clonotype came up many times. The chain has TRBV12-3 or TRBV12-4 and TRBJ1-3; TRBD1 is a possible D gene (6 bases). V dropped 4 bases and J dropped 15 bases, with 19 bases sitting between them. This CDR3 has 13 amino acids. The CDR3 loop is CASSYLKGHLPYF. Here the CDR3 DNA reads TGTGCCAGCAGTTATTTAAAGGGACACCTTCCATATTTT.

This clonotype came up many times. This rearrangement joins TRBV11-3 to TRBJ1-4; D uncertain. From germline, CDR1 is SGHNT and CDR2 YENEEA. V gave up 5 bases and J gave up 3 bases, with 10 bases separating them. CDR3 length equals 14 residues. The CDR3 DNA sequence: TGTGCCAGCAGCCGGATTCAGCCTAATGAAAAACTGTTTTTT. Protein sequence: CASSRIQPNEKLFF.

Only a few counts were recorded for this clonotype. The CDR3 DNA is TGTGCCAGCAGCCAATCGGGATTTAGCAATCAGCCCCAGCATTTT. Protein: CASSQSGFSNQPQHF. The V call is TRBV16, the J call TRBJ1-5; D unclear. The germline gives CDR1 KGHSY, CDR2 FQNENV. V was cut by 0 bases and J by 0 bases, with 6 bases left in between. This CDR3 spans 15 amino acids.

The CDR3 is CASGGGRTDTQYF. CDR3 DNA: TGTGCCAGCGGCGGCGGACGCACAGATACGCAGTATTTT. V gene TRBV11-3 combines with J gene TRBJ2-3; no clear D gene. The CDR3 is 13 amino acids. Germline V gene sequence: CDR1 SGHNT, CDR2 YENEEA. V shed 8 bases and J shed 1 base, with 10 bases lying between them. The whole variable domain, filled in from reference TRBV11-3 and TRBJ2-3, reads EAGVVQSPRYKIIEKKQPVAFWCNPISGHNTLYWYLQNLGQGPELLIRYENEEAVDDSQLPKDRFSAERLKGVDSTLKIQPAELGDSAVYLCASGGGRTDTQYFGPGTRLTVL.

In this sample, this clonotype turned up many times. The CDR3 coding sequence is TGTGCCAGCAGCTTGGGTGTATCCGGGGCCAACGTCCTGACTTTC. Its protein product is CASSLGVSGANVLTF. V is TRBV11-2 and J is TRBJ2-6; D is unresolved. V was cut by 3 bases and J by 4 bases, with 10 bases left in between. The CDR3 runs 15 residues. Germline V gene lookup returns CDR1 SGHAT and CDR2 FQNNGV.

This clonotype was seen ten or more times. The chain is built from TRBV20-1 and TRBJ1-2, with D uncertain. CDR1 and CDR2 from the germline V gene are DFQATT and SNEGSKA (reference sequence). This CDR3 is 16 amino acids long. V shed 5 bases and J shed 1 base, with 20 bases lying between them. The CDR3 sequence: CSAPEEKGTFNYGYTF. CDR3 nucleotide sequence: TGCAGTGCTCCGGAAGAGAAGGGAACCTTTAACTATGGCTACACCTTC.

This clonotype has more than one count but fewer than ten. This chain connects TRBV6-2 or TRBV6-3 to TRBJ2-6; D might be TRBD2 (5 bases). Trimming left V 10 bases short and J 2 bases short, with 12 bases between. The CDR3 is made up of 14 amino acids. Germline CDR1 is MNHEY and CDR2 is SVGEGT. CDR3 nucleotide sequence: TGTGCCATCGGGATTATAGCTGGGGCCAACGTCCTGACTTTC. Translation: CAIGIIAGANVLTF.

The chain joins TRBV6-6 to TRBJ1-1; weak D call: TRBD1 (5 bases). Germline CDR1 is MNHNY and CDR2 is SVGAGI (reference sequence). The CDR3 loop spans 14 amino acids. Trimming stripped 5 bases from V and 7 bases from J, with 17 bases between. The CDR3, as DNA: TGTGCCAGCAGTCCCGGAGACAGATATAGTGAAGCTTTCTTT. This gives the protein CASSPGDRYSEAFF.

The table lists this clonotype with many counts. The chain has TRBV14 and TRBJ1-4; D unclear. Trimming stripped 0 bases from V and 8 bases from J, with 16 bases between. Germline V gene data show CDR1 as SGHDN and CDR2 as FVKESK. The CDR3 loop spans 16 amino acids. The CDR3 DNA follows: TGTGCCAGCAGCCAAGATGTGTGGCGAGTAGGAGAAAAACTGTTTTTT. Translating it yields CASSQDVWRVGEKLFF.

The V call is TRBV6-2 or TRBV6-3, the J call TRBJ2-6, with D uncertain. Trimming left V 6 bases short and J 4 bases short, with 7 bases between. The CDR3 is 13 residues long. From germline, CDR1 is MNHEY and CDR2 SVGEGT. CDR3: CASRDPGANVLTF. The CDR3 DNA follows: TGTGCCAGCAGAGATCCAGGGGCCAACGTCCTGACTTTC.

This clonotype was observed at least ten times. The chain combines TRBV4-3 with TRBJ2-1; 10 nucleotides line up with TRBD2. Germline CDR1 and CDR2: LGHNA and YSLEER. The junction had 16 bases not matched to a gene; V was cut back by 0 bases and J by 2 bases. The CDR3 has 21 amino acids. The CDR3 nucleotides are TGCGCCAGCAGCCAAGATGAAGAGAGTAGCGGGGGGCCCGCCGCCTACAATGAGCAGTTCTTC. Translated, it gives CASSQDEESSGGPAAYNEQFF.

This clonotype was counted ten times or more. The chain links TRBV12-3 or TRBV12-4 to TRBJ2-3; D is uncertain. The V end was cut by 6 bases, the J end by 2 bases, with 3 bases between. The CDR3 loop spans 11 amino acids. CDR3 nucleotide sequence: TGTGCCAGCAGCTCCACAGATACGCAGTATTTT. It specifies CASSSTDTQYF.

In its sample, this clonotype was seen a few times. The chain uses TRBV6-2 or TRBV6-3 and TRBJ2-7; D is uncertain. Germline V gene lookup returns CDR1 MNHEY and CDR2 SVGEGT. The CDR3 has 15 residues. Deletions cut 2 bases from V and 0 bases from J, with 11 bases between. CDR3 amino acids: CASSYPRIGSYEQYF. CDR3 DNA sequence: TGTGCCAGCAGTTACCCACGGATAGGCTCCTACGAGCAGTACTTC.

This clonotype has just a few counts. This chain connects TRBV30 to TRBJ2-7; D might be TRBD2 (6 bases). CDR3 length: 14 amino acids. V gave up 2 bases and J gave up 7 bases, with 18 bases separating them. CDR1 and CDR2 (germline): GTSNPN, SVGIG (reference sequence). CDR3 in amino acids: CAWSSRLDRGEQYF. In nucleotides, the CDR3 is TGTGCCTGGAGTTCCCGACTGGATCGGGGGGAGCAGTACTTC.

The table lists this clonotype with many counts. CDR3 sequence (DNA): TGTGCCAGCAGCGTCGGGGGACCCGCTAGCACAGATACGCAGTATTTT. Its protein product is CASSVGGPASTDTQYF. The J gene is TRBJ2-3, the V gene TRBV9, with TRBD2 as a possible D gene (6 bases). Trimming removed 2 bases from V and 0 bases from J, with 13 bases in between. CDR1 and CDR2 from the germline V gene are SGDLS and YYNGEE. CDR3 length equals 16 residues.

This clonotype was detected many times. This chain joins TRBV9 and TRBJ2-3; D not resolved. This CDR3 has 12 amino acids. In germline, CDR1 is SGDLS, CDR2 YYNGEE. Trimming removed 7 bases at V and 2 bases at J, with 8 bases between. Here the CDR3 DNA reads TGTGCCAGCTCCCAAGACACAGATACGCAGTATTTT. Translation: CASSQDTDTQYF. Full variable domain (rest looked up from reference TRBV9 and TRBJ2-3): DSGVTQTPKHLITATGQRVTLRCSPRSGDLSVYWYQQSLDQGLQFLIQYYNGEERAKGNILERFSAQQFPDLHSELNLSSLELGDSALYFCASSQDTDTQYFGPGTRLTVL.

This clonotype was detected a few times. The gene calls are TRBV11-2 and TRBJ1-5; D uncertain. From germline, CDR1 is SGHAT and CDR2 FQNNGV. Trimming pared 1 base from V and 4 bases from J, leaving 5 bases between. The CDR3 extends over 13 amino acids. CDR3 DNA sequence: TGTGCCAGCAGCTTAGTGGCAAATCAGCCCCAGCATTTT. This translates into CASSLVANQPQHF.

This chain joins TRBV4-2 and TRBJ1-2; 7 positions match TRBD1. The CDR3 sequence is 14 residues long. Germline trimming cut 2 bases from V and 8 bases from J; bases unmatched to any gene: 8. Germline V lookup: CDR1 LGHNA, CDR2 YNFKEQ. The DNA for the CDR3 is TGTGCCAGCAGCCAAAACTCCAGGGGGGCCGGCTACACCTTC. This codes for CASSQNSRGAGYTF.

This clonotype was observed many times. The V gene is TRBV6-5, the J gene TRBJ1-6; D is possibly TRBD1 (6 bases). Trimming stripped 4 bases from V and 7 bases from J, with 14 bases between. CDR1 is MNHEY and CDR2 is SVGAGI in the germline V gene. The CDR3 length is 15 residues. The CDR3 DNA reads as TGTGCCAGCAGTTCGGGGGACACTCAGAATTCACCCCTCCACTTT. This sequence encodes CASSSGDTQNSPLHF.

This clonotype was seen repeatedly, ten times or more. This rearrangement joins TRBV11-2 to TRBJ2-7; D is undetermined. Trimming left V 3 bases short and J 2 bases short, with 11 bases between. CDR3 size: 14 residues. CDR1 is SGHAT and CDR2 is FQNNGV in the germline V gene. The CDR3 sequence: CASSFSGGPYEQYF. The CDR3 DNA reads as TGTGCCAGCAGCTTCTCGGGCGGTCCCTACGAGCAGTACTTC.

This clonotype was recorded at least ten times. The chain employs TRBV7-2 and TRBJ1-2, with D possibly being TRBD1 (6 bases). Per the germline V gene, CDR1 is SGHTA and CDR2 is FQGNSA. V was clipped by 5 bases and J by 7 bases, with 17 bases between them. This CDR3 contains 14 residues. This chain's CDR3 is CASSHFKLQGGYTF. The CDR3 bases are TGTGCCAGCAGCCATTTCAAACTACAGGGTGGCTACACCTTC. Full variable domain (missing parts from reference TRBV7-2 and TRBJ1-2): GAGVSQSPSNKVTEKGKDVELRCDPISGHTALYWYRQSLGQGLEFLIYFQGNSAPDKSGLPSDRFSAERTGGSVSTLTIQRTQQEDSAVYLCASSHFKLQGGYTFGSGTRLTVV.